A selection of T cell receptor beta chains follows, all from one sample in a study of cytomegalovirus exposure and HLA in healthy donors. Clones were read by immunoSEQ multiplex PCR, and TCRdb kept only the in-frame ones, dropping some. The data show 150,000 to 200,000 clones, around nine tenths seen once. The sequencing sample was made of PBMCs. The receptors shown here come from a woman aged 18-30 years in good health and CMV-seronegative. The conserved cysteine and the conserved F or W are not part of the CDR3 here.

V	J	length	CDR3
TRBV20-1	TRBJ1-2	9	SAISGDGYT
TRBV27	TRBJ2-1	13	ASSFITTGPNEQF
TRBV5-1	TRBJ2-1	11	ASSQGQGGEQF
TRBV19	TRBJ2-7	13	ASSTGQGPAYEQY
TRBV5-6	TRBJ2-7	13	ASSGLAGVPYEQY
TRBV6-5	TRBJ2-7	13	ASSNYRDRGREQY
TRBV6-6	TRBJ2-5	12	ASRMTTGKQTQY
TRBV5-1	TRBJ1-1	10	ASSLHRGEAF
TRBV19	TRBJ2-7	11	ASSSLGADEQY
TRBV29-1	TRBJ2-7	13	SATNLDRGPYEQY
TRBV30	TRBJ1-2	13	AWRRQGVANYGYT
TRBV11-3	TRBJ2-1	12	ASSFSGLAHEQF
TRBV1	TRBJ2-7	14	TSSQDYQGATSEQY
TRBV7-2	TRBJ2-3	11	ASSRGPEDTQY
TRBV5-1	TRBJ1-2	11	ASSLRLFYGYT
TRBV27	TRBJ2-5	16	ASSPEMTSGGVAGTQY
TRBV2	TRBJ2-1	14	ASSTKAGESYNEQF
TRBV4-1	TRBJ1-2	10	ASSQDDYGYT
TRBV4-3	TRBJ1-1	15	ASSQESQGVLNTEAF
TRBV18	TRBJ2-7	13	ASSPGAEVNYEQY
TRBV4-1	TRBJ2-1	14	ASSQVPGGPYNEQF
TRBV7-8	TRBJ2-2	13	ASSLGLAITGELF
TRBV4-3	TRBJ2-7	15	ASSPGKGGRHGYEQY
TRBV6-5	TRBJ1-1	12	ASRTYRDATEAF
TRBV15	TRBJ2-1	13	ATSKLAGGTGEQF
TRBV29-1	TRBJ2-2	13	SVVEAGGHTGELF